This is a list of T cell receptor beta chains from one sample in a study of identical twins. TCRdb re-called the 5' RACE reads with MiXCR, one entry per CDR3 protein. The repertoire has some 630,000 distinct CDR3 sequences, less than 9% of them found once; the top ten carry about 1.5%. A further study also used this sample, focusing on yellow fever vaccine responses in identical twins.

The sample taken for sequencing was PBMCs. The receptors come from a woman in her late teens or twenties in good health. Both conserved end residues are part of each CDR3. Each record gives: D gene, V gene, J gene, CDR3 protein. D genes are given only for firm matches.

D: NA; V: TRBV27; J: TRBJ1-1; CDR3: CASSLTHNTEAFF
D: NA; V: TRBV4-1; J: TRBJ2-1; CDR3: CASSQGPGGRSYNEQFF
D: TRBD1; V: TRBV29-1; J: TRBJ2-1; CDR3: CSVRTGEGNEQFF
D: TRBD1; V: TRBV5-1; J: TRBJ2-7; CDR3: CASSWRGQGGDEQYF
D: TRBD2; V: TRBV5-1; J: TRBJ2-3; CDR3: CASSLGTFSGTSTDTQYF
D: NA; V: TRBV6-5; J: TRBJ2-1; CDR3: CASSYSQGAGYNEQFF
D: NA; V: TRBV28; J: TRBJ1-5; CDR3: CASRNNGRSGTQPQHF
D: TRBD2; V: TRBV29-1; J: TRBJ2-6; CDR3: CSVEELAGVAGANVLTF
D: TRBD1; V: TRBV20-1; J: TRBJ2-6; CDR3: CSAGPRQGERSGANVLTF
D: TRBD2; V: TRBV2; J: TRBJ2-3; CDR3: CASSRLAGGLSTDTQYF
D: NA; V: TRBV7-8; J: TRBJ1-2; CDR3: CASSYRDHKGGGYTF
D: NA; V: TRBV7-2; J: TRBJ2-2; CDR3: CASGWWQGGAGELFF
D: TRBD1; V: TRBV5-5; J: TRBJ1-6; CDR3: CASSWDRSSYNSPLHF
D: NA; V: TRBV3-1; J: TRBJ1-1; CDR3: CASSHLRGTMNTEAFF
D: NA; V: TRBV12-3/TRBV12-4; J: TRBJ2-5; CDR3: CASPPGVGGGQETQYF
D: NA; V: TRBV6-5; J: TRBJ2-2; CDR3: CASSYGGVVGELFF
D: NA; V: TRBV28; J: TRBJ2-3; CDR3: CASSFIELSGTDTQYF
D: NA; V: TRBV12-3/TRBV12-4; J: TRBJ2-6; CDR3: CASTSGQGVLGANVLTF
D: NA; V: TRBV2; J: TRBJ2-3; CDR3: CASSLRQIGTDTQYF
D: TRBD2; V: TRBV18; J: TRBJ2-5; CDR3: CASSPRTSSGQETQYF
D: NA; V: TRBV5-6; J: TRBJ2-5; CDR3: CASSLAGTSSQYF
D: TRBD1; V: TRBV20-1; J: TRBJ2-2; CDR3: CSARDPGKQGAGELFF
D: TRBD1; V: TRBV28; J: TRBJ2-3; CDR3: CASFRDRVSTDTQYF
D: NA; V: TRBV10-3; J: TRBJ2-1; CDR3: CAISESRVPSTEQFF
D: NA; V: TRBV2; J: TRBJ1-2; CDR3: CASNEIGPGDGYTF
D: TRBD1; V: TRBV7-2; J: TRBJ1-6; CDR3: CASSFQDRNNSPLHF
D: NA; V: TRBV5-1; J: TRBJ2-7; CDR3: CASRYGQQTSYEQYF
D: TRBD1; V: TRBV29-1; J: TRBJ2-5; CDR3: CSVGTGGETQYF
D: TRBD2; V: TRBV4-2; J: TRBJ2-3; CDR3: CASSQDGTGGVPDTQYF
D: TRBD2; V: TRBV5-1; J: TRBJ2-5; CDR3: CASSGGLQETQYF
D: TRBD2; V: TRBV5-1; J: TRBJ2-7; CDR3: CASSSTSGRASEQYF
D: NA; V: TRBV20-1; J: TRBJ1-6; CDR3: CSASPPGGTPLHF
D: TRBD2; V: TRBV6-1; J: TRBJ2-3; CDR3: CASSTGLASDTQYF
D: TRBD1; V: TRBV10-3; J: TRBJ1-1; CDR3: CAVGTAINTEAFF
D: NA; V: TRBV29-1; J: TRBJ1-1; CDR3: CSVGRVGGFWKDTEAFF
D: TRBD1; V: TRBV20-1; J: TRBJ1-2; CDR3: CSASEGGQPGYTF
D: TRBD1; V: TRBV12-3/TRBV12-4; J: TRBJ2-1; CDR3: CASSFLGQHMNEQFF
D: NA; V: TRBV20-1; J: TRBJ2-1; CDR3: CSAGGGWARSYNEQFF
D: NA; V: TRBV3-1; J: TRBJ2-2; CDR3: CASSQAFGRVNTGELFF
D: NA; V: TRBV20-1; J: TRBJ2-1; CDR3: CSARMAGVAYNEQFF
D: TRBD2; V: TRBV28; J: TRBJ2-4; CDR3: CASSNSGGALLLTNIQYF
D: TRBD2; V: TRBV5-1; J: TRBJ2-3; CDR3: CASSLDRLAGVSDTQYF
D: NA; V: TRBV20-1; J: TRBJ2-1; CDR3: CSVRGSVGYNEQFF
D: NA; V: TRBV24-1; J: TRBJ2-2; CDR3: CATSVGDYTGELFF
D: NA; V: TRBV6-1; J: TRBJ1-5; CDR3: CASSEVTAQPQHF
D: TRBD2; V: TRBV9; J: TRBJ2-3; CDR3: CASSAGLAGGLTDTQYF
D: TRBD1; V: TRBV6-5; J: TRBJ2-1; CDR3: CASSYMQGAYNEQFF
D: TRBD2; V: TRBV5-1; J: TRBJ2-1; CDR3: CASSLNREGLRDEQFF
D: NA; V: TRBV13; J: TRBJ1-1; CDR3: CASSSPPGGRRAEAFF